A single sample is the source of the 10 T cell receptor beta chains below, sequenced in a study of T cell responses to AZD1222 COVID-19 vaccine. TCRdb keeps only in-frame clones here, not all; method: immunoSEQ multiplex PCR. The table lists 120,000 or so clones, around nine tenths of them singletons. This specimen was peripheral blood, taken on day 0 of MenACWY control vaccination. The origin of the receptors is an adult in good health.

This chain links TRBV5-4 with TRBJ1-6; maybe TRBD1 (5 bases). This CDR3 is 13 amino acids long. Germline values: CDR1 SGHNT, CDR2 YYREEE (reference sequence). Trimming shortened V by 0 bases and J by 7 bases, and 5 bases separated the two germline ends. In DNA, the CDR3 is TGTGCCAGCAGCTTGGGGGGGAATTCACCCCTCCACTTT. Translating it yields CASSLGGNSPLHF.

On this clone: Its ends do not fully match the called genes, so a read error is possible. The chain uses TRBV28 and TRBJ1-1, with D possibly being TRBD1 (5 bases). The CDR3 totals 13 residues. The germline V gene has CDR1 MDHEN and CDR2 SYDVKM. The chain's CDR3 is CASSRGSTAEAFF. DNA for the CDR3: TGTGCAAGCAGTCGGGGCTCAACAGCTGAAGCTTTCTTT.

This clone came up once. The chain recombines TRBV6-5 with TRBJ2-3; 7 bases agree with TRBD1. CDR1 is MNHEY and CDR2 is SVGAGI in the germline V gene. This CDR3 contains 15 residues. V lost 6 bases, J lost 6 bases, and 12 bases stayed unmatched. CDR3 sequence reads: CASSRGGHPGDTQYF. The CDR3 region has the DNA TGTGCCAGCAGCCGAGGGGGCCATCCTGGGGATACGCAGTATTTT.

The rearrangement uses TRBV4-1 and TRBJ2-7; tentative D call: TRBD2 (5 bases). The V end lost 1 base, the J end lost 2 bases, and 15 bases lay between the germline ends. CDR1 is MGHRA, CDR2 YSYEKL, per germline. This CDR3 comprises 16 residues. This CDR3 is CASSQGTGNRTYEQYF. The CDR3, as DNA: TGCGCCAGCAGCCAAGGTACGGGGAATCGAACCTACGAGCAGTACTTC.

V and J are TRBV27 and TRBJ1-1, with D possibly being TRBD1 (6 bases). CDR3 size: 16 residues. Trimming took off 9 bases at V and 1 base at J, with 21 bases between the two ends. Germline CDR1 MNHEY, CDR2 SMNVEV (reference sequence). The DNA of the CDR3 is TGTGCCAGGCTACACAGGGTCCGTAACAGGAACACTGAAGCTTTCTTT. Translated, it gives CARLHRVRNRNTEAFF.

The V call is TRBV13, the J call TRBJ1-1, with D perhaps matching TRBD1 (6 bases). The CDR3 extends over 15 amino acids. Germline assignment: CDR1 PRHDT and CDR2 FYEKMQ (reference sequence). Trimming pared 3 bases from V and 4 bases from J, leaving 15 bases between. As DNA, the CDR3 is TGTGCCAGCAGCTTCCCGGGGGCTACCATCACTGAAGCTTTCTTT. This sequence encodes CASSFPGATITEAFF.

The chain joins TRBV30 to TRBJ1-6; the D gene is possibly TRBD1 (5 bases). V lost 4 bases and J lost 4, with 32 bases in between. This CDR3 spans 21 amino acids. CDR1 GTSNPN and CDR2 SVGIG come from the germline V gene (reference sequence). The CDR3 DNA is TGTGCCTGGACGCCCGTGCGATGGGACCGTTCCGAAGGGCTATATAATTCACCCCTCCACTTT. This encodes CAWTPVRWDRSEGLYNSPLHF. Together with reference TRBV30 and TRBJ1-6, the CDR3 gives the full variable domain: SQTIHQWPATLVQPVGSPLSLECTVEGTSNPNLYWYRQAAGRGLQLLFYSVGIGQISSEVPQNLSASRPQDRQFILSSKKLLLSDSGFYLCAWTPVRWDRSEGLYNSPLHFGNGTRLTVT.

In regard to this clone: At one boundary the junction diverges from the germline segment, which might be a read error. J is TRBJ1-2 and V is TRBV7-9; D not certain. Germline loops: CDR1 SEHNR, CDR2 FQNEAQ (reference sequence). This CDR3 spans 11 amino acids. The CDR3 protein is CASSLEARLFF. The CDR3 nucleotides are TGTGCCAGCAGCCTAGAGGCTAGGCTGTTCTTC.

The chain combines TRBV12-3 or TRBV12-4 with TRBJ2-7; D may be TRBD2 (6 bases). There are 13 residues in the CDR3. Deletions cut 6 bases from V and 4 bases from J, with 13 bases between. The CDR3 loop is CASRPPGGYEQYF. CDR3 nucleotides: TGTGCCAGCAGGCCACCTGGGGGGTACGAGCAGTACTTC.

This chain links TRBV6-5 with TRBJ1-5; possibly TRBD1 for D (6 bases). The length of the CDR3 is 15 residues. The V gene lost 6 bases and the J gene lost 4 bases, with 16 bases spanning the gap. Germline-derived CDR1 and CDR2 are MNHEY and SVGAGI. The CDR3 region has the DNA TGTGCCAGCAGCGCTGAAGGACAGAAGAATCAGCCCCAGCATTTT. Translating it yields CASSAEGQKNQPQHF.